Following are 20 T cell receptor beta chains from one sample sequenced in a study of T-cell memory formation after mild COVID-19. TCRdb re-called the 5' RACE reads with MiXCR, one entry per CDR3 protein. The sample holds approximately 210,000 distinct CDR3 sequences; roughly 30% are singletons and the top ten take 10% to 12%. Sequencing input: PBMCs or a T cell subset sorted from them (not recorded which). Receptors were obtained from an adult woman who had mild COVID-19 (a few samples of this study predate the infection). Cell type and time point are not known.

The chain combines TRBV12-3 or TRBV12-4 with TRBJ2-7, with TRBD1 matching over 10 bases. The CDR3 runs to 20 residues. V trimming: 10 bases; J trimming: 2 bases; junction bases outside the gene matches: 26. The CDR3 spells CATYPPRSETGTGAAYEQYF. The DNA for the CDR3 is TGTGCCACCTACCCTCCCCGGAGCGAAACCGGGACAGGGGCAGCCTACGAGCAGTACTTC.

This clonotype occurred a few times. This chain connects TRBV15 to TRBJ2-5, with a possible D match to TRBD2 (7 bases). Trimming removed 6 bases at V and 5 bases at J, with 13 bases between. Looked up from germline, CDR1 is LNHNV and CDR2 is YYDKDF (reference sequence). The CDR3 contains 13 residues. CDR3 region: CATRMRGLETQYF. CDR3 DNA: TGTGCCACCAGAATGCGGGGGCTCGAGACCCAGTACTTC.

The CDR3 is CASSPGIASYAYEQYF. DNA for the CDR3: TGTGCCAGCTCACCCGGAATAGCGTCGTACGCCTACGAGCAGTACTTC. The chain uses TRBV18 and TRBJ2-7, with D maybe TRBD2 (5 bases). The germline V and J ends were trimmed by 3 bases and 2 bases, with 17 bases remaining between them. The CDR3 contains 16 residues. The V gene's germline CDR1 is KGHSH and CDR2 LQKENI.

The chain recombines TRBV6-6 with TRBJ1-5, with 7 bases fitting TRBD1. The CDR3 consists of 13 residues. J lost 7 bases, V lost 5 bases, and 5 bases had no gene match. Per the germline V gene, CDR1 is MNHNY and CDR2 is SVGAGI (reference sequence). The CDR3 DNA reads TGTGCCAGCAGTGCAGGGGGGTTCCAGCCCCAGCATTTT. This gives the protein CASSAGGFQPQHF.

V gene TRBV9 combines with J gene TRBJ1-3, with D perhaps matching TRBD1 (6 bases). From germline, CDR1 is SGDLS and CDR2 YYNGEE. V gave up 0 bases and J gave up 0 bases, with 10 bases separating them. This CDR3 region has 16 residues. CDR3 coding DNA: TGTGCCAGCAGCGTAGCAGGACAGAGCTCTGGAAACACCATATATTTT. The encoded protein is CASSVAGQSSGNTIYF.

This clonotype has just a few counts. J is TRBJ2-5 and V is TRBV7-6; D possibly corresponds to TRBD1 (6 bases). Germline V lookup: CDR1 SGHVS, CDR2 FNYEAQ. The V end lost 5 bases, the J end lost 5 bases, and 12 bases lay between the germline ends. This CDR3 spans 13 amino acids. This CDR3 is CASSLTGWETQYF. The CDR3, as DNA: TGTGCCAGCAGCCTAACAGGGTGGGAGACCCAGTACTTC.

The rearrangement uses TRBV5-6 and TRBJ2-7, with D uncertain. V lost 1 base and J 3 bases, leaving 11 bases between the germline ends. CDR3 size: 14 residues. Germline V CDR1 and CDR2: SGHDT, YYEEEE. The CDR3 loop is CASSLTAASYEQYF. In nucleotides, the CDR3 is TGTGCCAGCAGCTTGACAGCCGCGAGCTACGAGCAGTACTTC.

A few counts support this clonotype. J is TRBJ2-7 and V is TRBV5-5; 8 bases agree with TRBD1. Germline V lookup: CDR1 SGHKS, CDR2 YYEKEE (reference sequence). This CDR3 contains 15 residues. V gave up 4 bases and J gave up 0 bases; unmatched junction bases: 6. The CDR3 here is CASSADRVLSYEQYF. The CDR3 nucleotides read TGTGCCAGCAGCGCGGACAGGGTCCTCTCCTACGAGCAGTACTTC. The entire variable domain, with the rest obtained from reference TRBV5-5 and TRBJ2-7, is as follows: DAGVTQSPTHLIKTRGQQVTLRCSPISGHKSVSWYQQVLGQGPQFIFQYYEKEERGRGNFPDRFSARQFPNYSSELNVNALLLGDSALYLCASSADRVLSYEQYFGPGTRLTVT.

The rearrangement uses TRBV9 and TRBJ2-3; maybe TRBD2 (5 bases). V gave up 2 bases and J gave up 1 base, with 11 bases separating them. CDR3 length: 15 residues. Germline V CDR1 and CDR2: SGDLS, YYNGEE. CDR3 in amino acids: CASSVVALGTDTQYF. CDR3 DNA: TGTGCCAGCAGCGTCGTAGCGCTCGGCACAGATACGCAGTATTTT.

This clonotype has just a few counts. The chain couples TRBV5-1 to TRBJ2-2; 8 nucleotides line up with TRBD2. CDR1 is SGHRS, CDR2 YFSETQ, per germline. The CDR3 spans 15 residues. Germline trimming cut 4 bases from V and 4 bases from J; bases unmatched to any gene: 6. The CDR3 DNA follows: TGCGCCAGCAGCCTAGTAGCGGGGAGCACCGGGGAGCTGTTTTTT. It is translated as CASSLVAGSTGELFF.

CDR3 sequence: CASSQNSVVGPRGTQYF. For the CDR3, the DNA is TGTGCCAGCAGCCAAAACTCCGTAGTCGGACCGAGAGGGACCCAGTACTTC. The chain recombines TRBV3-1 with TRBJ2-5; the D is unclear. The germline gives CDR1 LGHDT, CDR2 YNNKEL (reference sequence). The CDR3 spans 17 residues. V was shortened by 2 bases and J by 7 bases, with 23 bases between the two germline ends.

The chain combines TRBV20-1 with TRBJ1-1; 7 bases align to TRBD1. V lost 2 bases, J lost 2 bases, and 5 bases stayed unmatched. Germline V gives CDR1 DFQATT, CDR2 SNEGSKA (reference sequence). This CDR3 is built from 14 residues. CDR3 amino acids: CSARQGGPNTEAFF. As DNA, the CDR3 is TGCAGTGCTAGACAGGGGGGACCTAACACTGAAGCTTTCTTT.

The sample holds a few counts of this clonotype. This chain uses TRBV6-5 with TRBJ1-1; D is uncertain. Trimming removed 5 bases from V and 1 base from J, with 11 bases in between. CDR3 length equals 14 residues. Per the germline V gene, CDR1 is MNHEY and CDR2 is SVGAGI. The CDR3 sequence is CASSGRVWNTEAFF. Written as DNA, the CDR3 is TGTGCCAGCAGTGGGAGGGTGTGGAACACTGAAGCTTTCTTT.

This clonotype has a handful of counts. V usage is TRBV5-1 and J usage is TRBJ2-5, with TRBD1 identical over 9 bases. Germline loops: CDR1 SGHRS, CDR2 YFSETQ. Germline trimming cut 4 bases from V and 4 bases from J; bases unmatched to any gene: 2. The CDR3 is made up of 13 amino acids. CDR3 in amino acids: CASSGTGIETQYF. CDR3 coding DNA: TGCGCCAGCAGCGGGACAGGGATAGAGACCCAGTACTTC.

The CDR3 is CASSPTVALGYTF. CDR3 in DNA: TGCGCCAGCAGCCCTACAGTGGCCCTTGGCTACACCTTC. The gene calls are TRBV5-1 and TRBJ1-2; D unclear. This CDR3 is built from 13 residues. V lost 4 bases, J lost 7 bases, and 14 bases lay in between. Per the germline V gene, CDR1 is SGHRS and CDR2 is YFSETQ.

This clonotype was seen a few times. This chain connects TRBV15 to TRBJ2-2; no definite D call. Trimming left V 0 bases short and J 0 bases short, with 11 bases between. The CDR3 is made up of 17 amino acids. Germline CDR1 reads LNHNV; CDR2 reads YYDKDF (reference sequence). The CDR3 DNA reads TGTGCCACCAGCAGAGATCAGACGTATCCGAACACCGGGGAGCTGTTTTTT. As protein: CATSRDQTYPNTGELFF.

The V and J genes are TRBV7-9 and TRBJ2-3; D may be TRBD2 (7 bases). Trimming took 3 bases from V and 2 from J, leaving 21 bases between them. The CDR3 loop spans 18 amino acids. CDR1 SEHNR and CDR2 FQNEAQ come from the germline V gene (reference sequence). The CDR3 sequence is CASSFSPHSGGITDTQYF. CDR3 bases: TGTGCCAGCAGCTTTTCCCCCCACTCGGGGGGCATCACAGATACGCAGTATTTT.

The rearrangement uses TRBV20-1 and TRBJ2-2, with TRBD2 matching over 10 bases. The CDR3 has 16 amino acids. Germline V gene sequence: CDR1 DFQATT, CDR2 SNEGSKA (reference sequence). V gave up 0 bases and J gave up 2 bases; unmatched junction bases: 3. This CDR3 is CSARDGLAENTGELFF. The CDR3 coding sequence is TGCAGTGCTAGAGACGGACTAGCGGAAAACACCGGGGAGCTGTTTTTT.

This clonotype was found a few times. The rearrangement uses TRBV6-5 and TRBJ1-1, with D perhaps matching TRBD1 (5 bases). The CDR3 sequence is 16 residues long. The V and J ends lost 6 bases and 0 bases respectively, with 17 bases between them. Germline V gene lookup returns CDR1 MNHEY and CDR2 SVGAGI. CDR3 DNA sequence: TGTGCCAGCAGCCCATGGGGGGGGACTATGAACACTGAAGCTTTCTTT. Protein: CASSPWGGTMNTEAFF.

This clonotype showed up just a few times. V is TRBV7-9 and J is TRBJ2-1; 9 nucleotides match TRBD2. Germline V gene data show CDR1 as SEHNR and CDR2 as FQNEAQ (reference sequence). The CDR3 runs 18 residues. The J segment lost 0 bases and the V segment lost 1 base, leaving 7 bases of the junction unmatched. As DNA, the CDR3 is TGTGCCAGCAGCTTAGAGGTGTTAGCGGGGGACTCCTACAATGAGCAGTTCTTC. It is translated as CASSLEVLAGDSYNEQFF.